This T cell receptor beta chain was captured by sequencing in a study of early T cells in non-severe SARS-CoV-2 infection (dated by TCRdb to 2020 to 2023). Broadly, across the study: Because TCR sequencing relied on bulk RNA taken from unsorted whole blood, pairing of alpha and beta chains was not possible.

The full study reports these points: VDJdb matching was skewed toward anti-spike CD8 responses and likely underestimated virus-specific expansions by missing private and CD4 specificities.

The study was a case-control design nested within a healthcare worker cohort in London, UK, with weekly nasopharyngeal swab PCR tests and blood sampling. Healthcare workers were enrolled in the week of the UK lockdown, from 23 to 31 March 2020, and were followed every week for up to roughly 15 weeks. In its sample, this clonotype was seen many times. This receptor's antigen is unknown. One base away there is no much larger clone; base qualities are not given. The germline V gene (reference sequence) gives CDR1 as LNHNV and CDR2 as YYDKDF. Trimming takes 5 bases from V and 6 bases from J, and the germline ends sit 17 bases apart. Including cysteine and phenylalanine, the CDR3 has 15 amino acids. Solely the CDR3 DNA is kept, with 45 bases framed from the first base. Library preparation was by 5' RACE. TCRdb records NextSeq 500 as the sequencer. The TCR library protocol attached unique molecular identifiers to individual cDNA molecules to correct for sequencing error and PCR bias. Both TCR alpha and beta chains were sequenced, and tight co-correlation was observed between alpha and beta sequence abundances in each sample. As for the original processing: Decombinator V4 was used to perform V gene, J gene and CDR3 annotation of TCR sequences. TCRs were defined as expanded if a significant change between any two time points was detected under a Poisson model with p below 0.0001. TCR abundances were normalised to the total number of TCRs sequenced per sample and were expressed as counts per million. MAIT TCRs were defined by TRAV1-2 paired with TRAJ12, TRAJ20 or TRAJ33, and iNKT TCRs by TRAV10 paired with TRAJ18. VDJdb, accessed on 1 November 2021, was searched for TCRs annotated for CMV, EBV and SARS-CoV-2, and TCRs annotated for more than one antigen were excluded. The public sequencing data were trimmed at Q25 with fastp and processed into clonotypes with MiXCR by TCRdb, which kept only in-frame beta chains. Duplicate CDR3 protein sequences are folded into a single record with the most common DNA and genes. TCRdb assigned the V and J calls; the authors' analysis was not used. Counted in this sample were more than 65,000 distinct CDR3 sequences; under 15% of them appeared once. Of the sample, roughly 1.3% falls within the top ten clones.

The clonotype originates from an adult who was a healthcare worker with PCR-confirmed SARS-CoV-2 infection or an uninfected control (not recorded which). This chain joins TRBV15 to TRBJ1-5; the best D guess is TRBD1, with 6 bases matching. The sample consisted of whole blood. The base sequence is TGTGCCACCAGCCACTACAGGGAGGGCGGTCAGCCCCAGCATTTT. Translated, it gives CATSHYREGGQPQHF.